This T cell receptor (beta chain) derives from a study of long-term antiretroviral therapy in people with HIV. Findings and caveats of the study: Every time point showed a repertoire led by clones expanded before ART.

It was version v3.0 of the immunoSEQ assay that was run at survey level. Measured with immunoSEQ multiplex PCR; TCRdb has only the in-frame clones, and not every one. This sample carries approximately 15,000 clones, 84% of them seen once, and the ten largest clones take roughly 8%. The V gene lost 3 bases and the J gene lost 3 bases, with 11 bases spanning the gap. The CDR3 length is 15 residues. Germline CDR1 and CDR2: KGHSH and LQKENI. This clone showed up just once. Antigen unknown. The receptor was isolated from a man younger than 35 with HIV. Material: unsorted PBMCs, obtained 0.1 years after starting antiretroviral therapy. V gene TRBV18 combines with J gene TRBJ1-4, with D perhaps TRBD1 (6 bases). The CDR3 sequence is CASSPLEGANEKLFF. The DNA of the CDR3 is TGTGCCAGCTCACCTTTGGAGGGGGCTAATGAAAAACTGTTTTTT.